The present entry profiles one T cell receptor (beta chain) with its context. Its antigen is as yet unknown. These newly diagnosed stage II-IVA oral cavity squamous cell carcinoma patients had no prior systemic or radiation treatment. Tumor libraries mostly used roughly 5 ug genomic DNA, two replicates each. Clones were sequenced by immunoSEQ multiplex PCR, and TCRdb holds only the in-frame ones, with some missing. The table has around 7,000 clones, 40% to 60% seen once. The data are from a study of neoadjuvant anti-PD-1 for oral cavity cancer. Study in general: Patients without progression received a fourth nivolumab dose around day 43, then surgical resection on days 50-56. Study-level findings and limits: TCR analyses covered only a few patients per response group.

V was cut by 2 bases and J by 0 bases, with 8 bases left in between. CDR1 and CDR2 from the germline V gene are SGHAT and FQNNGV. The CDR3 contains 15 residues. This material consisted of tumor tissue, taken before nivolumab (anti-PD-1) treatment. V is TRBV11-2 and J is TRBJ2-1; D is possibly TRBD1 (5 bases). This TCR was recovered from a person between 40 and 85 years old with oral cavity squamous cell carcinoma. The CDR3 reads CASSLTGSSYNEQFF. Written as DNA, the CDR3 is TGTGCCAGCAGCTTAACAGGAAGCTCCTACAATGAGCAGTTCTTC.